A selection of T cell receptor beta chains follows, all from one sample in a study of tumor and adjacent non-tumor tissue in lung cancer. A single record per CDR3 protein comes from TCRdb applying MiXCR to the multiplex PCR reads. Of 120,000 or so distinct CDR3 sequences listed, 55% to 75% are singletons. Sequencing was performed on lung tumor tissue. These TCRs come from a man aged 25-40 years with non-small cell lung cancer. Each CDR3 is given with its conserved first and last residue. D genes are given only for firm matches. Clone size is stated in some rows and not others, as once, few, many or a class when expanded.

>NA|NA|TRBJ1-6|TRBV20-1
TGCAGTGCTAGAGATGGGGCAGTAATTTCACCCCTCCAGTTT
CSARDGAVISPLQF
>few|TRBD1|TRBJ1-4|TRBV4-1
TGCGCCAGCAGCCATACCGGACAGGGCAGTAATGAAAAACTGTTTTTT
CASSHTGQGSNEKLFF
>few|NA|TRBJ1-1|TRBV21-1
TGTGCCAGCAGCACTCCAGGGGGCCACACTGAAGCTTTCTTT
CASSTPGGHTEAFF
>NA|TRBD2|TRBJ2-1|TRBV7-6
TGTGCCAGCAGCTTCCGGCGGGAGGGACTCAACAATGAGCAGTTCTTC
CASSFRREGLNNEQFF
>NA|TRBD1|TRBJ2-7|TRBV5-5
TGTGCCAGCAGCTCGGACAGGGGGATCAACGAGCAGTACTTC
CASSSDRGINEQYF
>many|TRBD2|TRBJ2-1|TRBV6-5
TGTGCCAGCACCTTACTAGCGGGAGCTTGGAATGAGCAGTTCTTC
CASTLLAGAWNEQFF
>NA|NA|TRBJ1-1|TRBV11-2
TGTGCCAGCATCTTGGCAGGTCCCCGGGAAGCTTTCTTT
CASILAGPREAFF
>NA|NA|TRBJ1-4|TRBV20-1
TGCAGTGCTAGAGAGGATGCATACCGGAATAATCCAACTAATGAAAAACTGTTTTTT
CSAREDAYRNNPTNEKLFF
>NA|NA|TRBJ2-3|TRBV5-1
TGCGCCAGCAGCTTGGGTGGGGCTGGAGATACGCAGTATTTT
CASSLGGAGDTQYF
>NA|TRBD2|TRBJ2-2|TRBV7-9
TGTGCCAGCAACCGGGAGGTCACCGGGGAGCTGTTTTTT
CASNREVTGELFF
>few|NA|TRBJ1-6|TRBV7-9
TGTGCCAGCAGCTACACGAATTCACCCCTCCACTTT
CASSYTNSPLHF
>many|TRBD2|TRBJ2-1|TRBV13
TGTGCCAGCAGCTTAAGGGCTAGCGGGAATGAGCAGTTCTTC
CASSLRASGNEQFF
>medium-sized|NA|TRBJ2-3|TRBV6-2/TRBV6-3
TGTGCCAGCAGTTACCTTTCGCTAGATACGCAGTATTTT
CASSYLSLDTQYF
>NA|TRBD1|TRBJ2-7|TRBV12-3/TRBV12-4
TGTGCCAGCAGTTCCGGGACAGTTTACTACAAGAAGTACTTC
CASSSGTVYYKKYF
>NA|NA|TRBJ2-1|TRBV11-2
TGTGCCAGCAGCACCCAGGGGGGGAGGTCCGCGAGGTCCTACAATGAGCAGTTCTTC
CASSTQGGRSARSYNEQFF
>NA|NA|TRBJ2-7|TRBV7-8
TGTGCTAGCAGCACACCGGCCAGGCGGTACGAGCAGTACTTC
CASSTPARRYEQYF
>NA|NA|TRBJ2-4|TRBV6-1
TGTGCCAGCAGTGATTCTACAGGGAAGGACATTCAGTACTTC
CASSDSTGKDIQYF
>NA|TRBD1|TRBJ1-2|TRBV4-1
TGTACCAGCAGCCAAGATCCAGGACAGGGGAACTATGGCTACACCTTC
CTSSQDPGQGNYGYTF
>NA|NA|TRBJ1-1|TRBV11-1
TGTGCCGGCAGCCCTGACGGATTGAACACTGAGGCTTTCTTT
CAGSPDGLNTEAFF
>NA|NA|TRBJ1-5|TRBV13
TGTGCCAGCAGCTCGGGACTGGACAATCAGCCCCAGCATTTT
CASSSGLDNQPQHF
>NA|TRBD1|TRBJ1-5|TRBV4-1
TGCGTCAGCAGCCTCGGACAGGCCAATCAGCCCCAGCATTTT
CVSSLGQANQPQHF
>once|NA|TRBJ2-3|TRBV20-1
TGCAATGCTCACGGGGTTCTCACGGATACGCAGTATTTT
CNAHGVLTDTQYF
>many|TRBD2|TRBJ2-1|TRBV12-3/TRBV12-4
TGTGCCAGCAGGAGACTAGCGGGGTACAATGAGCAGTTCTTC
CASRRLAGYNEQFF
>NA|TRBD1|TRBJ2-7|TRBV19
TGTGCCAGTAGTATAGATCAATACTCGGGACAGTGGTCCTCCGAGCAGTACTTC
CASSIDQYSGQWSSEQYF
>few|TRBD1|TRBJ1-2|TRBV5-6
TGTGCCAGCAGCATACAGGGGGCCGGCTATGGCTACACCTTC
CASSIQGAGYGYTF
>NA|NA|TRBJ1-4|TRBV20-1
TGCAGTGCTACCCCCGGGGCCGCCGGTCTGGGACTGTTTTTT
CSATPGAAGLGLFF
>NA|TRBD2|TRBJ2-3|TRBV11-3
TGTGCCAGCAGCCCGACTTGGGGGAGGGATACGCAATATTTT
CASSPTWGRDTQYF